Presented here are 7 T cell receptor beta chains from one specimen sequenced in a study of spatial heterogeneity in lung cancer. As for time point: sample taken at primary tumor resection. MiXCR was run by TCRdb on the 5' RACE reads, yielding one entry per CDR3 protein. The table includes some 80,000 distinct CDR3 sequences, 7.5% to 9.5% detected once. The sample consisted of PBMCs, taken at surgery. The receptors were gathered from a male donor with early-stage non-small cell lung cancer.

This clonotype was observed a few times. The chain links TRBV7-9 to TRBJ2-1, with TRBD1 matching 7 bases. The CDR3 extends over 16 amino acids. Germline CDR1 and CDR2: SEHNR and FQNEAQ (reference sequence). The junction had 10 bases not matched to a gene; V was cut back by 5 bases and J by 3 bases. CDR3 DNA: TGTGCCAGCAGCCCACCGACAGGGAAAGACTACAATGAGCAGTTCTTC. This encodes CASSPPTGKDYNEQFF. The variable domain in full, completed from reference TRBV7-9 and TRBJ2-1, reads DTGVSQNPRHKITKRGQNVTFRCDPISEHNRLYWYRQTLGQGPEFLTYFQNEAQLEKSRLLSDRFSAERPKGSFSTLEIQRTEQGDSAMYLCASSPPTGKDYNEQFFGPGTRLTVL.

This clonotype was counted many times. J is TRBJ2-7 and V is TRBV20-1; 9 nucleotides align to TRBD1. This CDR3 spans 13 amino acids. Germline CDR1 reads DFQATT; CDR2 reads SNEGSKA (reference sequence). J lost 0 bases, V lost 6 bases, and 3 bases had no gene match. The CDR3 here is CSASGQGSYEQYF. The CDR3 DNA follows: TGCAGTGCCTCGGGACAGGGCTCCTACGAGCAGTACTTC.

This clonotype was counted many times. The gene calls are TRBV7-9 and TRBJ1-2, with D possibly matching TRBD1 (6 bases). V was pared by 5 bases and J by 6 bases, with 10 bases between. Germline V gene data show CDR1 as SEHNR and CDR2 as FQNEAQ (reference sequence). The CDR3 has 12 residues. CDR3 protein: CASSRGANGYTF. Written as DNA, the CDR3 is TGTGCCAGCAGCCGGGGGGCTAATGGCTACACCTTC.

This clonotype has ten or more counts. The chain couples TRBV6-5 to TRBJ1-5, with D unresolved. V dropped 4 bases and J dropped 5 bases, with 9 bases sitting between them. Germline V gene data show CDR1 as MNHEY and CDR2 as SVGAGI. The CDR3 consists of 13 residues. The CDR3 reads CASSSRTHQPQHF. CDR3 nucleotides: TGTGCCAGCAGTTCCCGCACACATCAGCCCCAGCATTTT.

The CDR3 loop is CSALTDLQETQYF. The DNA of the CDR3 is TGCAGTGCCTTAACGGATCTACAAGAGACCCAGTACTTC. The chain links TRBV20-1 to TRBJ2-5; D unclear. CDR3 size: 13 residues. Trimming removed 6 bases at V and 2 bases at J, with 13 bases between. CDR1 is DFQATT and CDR2 is SNEGSKA in the germline V gene (reference sequence).

This clonotype appeared many times. The CDR3 protein is CASSYGTTNEQFF. CDR3 DNA: TGTGCCAGCAGTTACGGGACTACAAATGAGCAGTTCTTC. The V gene is TRBV6-5, the J gene TRBJ2-1, with 7 bases aligning to TRBD2. Germline V lookup: CDR1 MNHEY, CDR2 SVGAGI. The V segment lost 2 bases and the J segment 7 bases; nucleotides outside the gene matches: 2. There are 13 residues in the CDR3.

This clonotype was detected ten times or more. This sequence joins TRBV4-3 and TRBJ1-6; D gene ambiguous. The CDR3 has 15 residues. V lost 5 bases, J lost 1 base, and 9 bases lay in between. Germline assignment: CDR1 LGHNA and CDR2 YSLEER. The CDR3 sequence: CASSSTGSYNSPLHF. CDR3 nucleotide sequence: TGCGCCAGCAGCTCAACCGGGTCCTATAATTCACCCCTCCACTTT.